The rows below give T cell receptor beta chains drawn from one sample of a study of T-cell reconstitution after alpha-beta-depleted transplantation in children. TCRdb reanalysed the PCR reads using MiXCR and keeps one entry per CDR3 protein. The data show 600,000 to 800,000 distinct CDR3 sequences, with around 14% seen just once and approximately 0.8% held by the top ten. The starting material was PBMCs, obtained before TCRalphabeta/CD19-depleted stem cell transplant. The receptors were sampled from a girl between 2 and 10 years old with congenital amegakaryocytic thrombocytopenia, due to receive a stem cell transplant. CDR3s include the opening cysteine and the closing phenylalanine or tryptophan.

j_call | v_call | cdr3_aa
TRBJ2-7 | TRBV20-1 | CSARPGRTIYEQYF
TRBJ1-6 | TRBV3-1 | CASSRAPFGVLDNSPLHF
TRBJ1-1 | TRBV5-8 | CASSRQEGNTEAFF
TRBJ2-5 | TRBV5-1 | CASSLAFRLETQYF
TRBJ2-7 | TRBV5-1 | CASSWTSGTYEQYF
TRBJ2-1 | TRBV15 | CATNQGAALLPTNEQFF
TRBJ1-5 | TRBV20-1 | CSAWGGYSNQPQHF
TRBJ1-1 | TRBV20-1 | CSAAGPLNTEAFF
TRBJ1-1 | TRBV19 | CASRRSGLMNTEAFF
TRBJ2-4 | TRBV20-1 | CSAGVLAKNIQYF
TRBJ2-3 | TRBV4-1 | CASSQVGGPGTDTQYF
TRBJ2-7 | TRBV14 | CASSQATGLDFEQYF
TRBJ2-7 | TRBV4-2 | CASSQVGGAVSYEQYF
TRBJ2-5 | TRBV7-6 | CASSSARETQYF
TRBJ1-5 | TRBV20-1 | CSASKGQPPQHF
TRBJ2-7 | TRBV20-1 | CSARDPQGHEQYF
TRBJ2-1 | TRBV12-3/TRBV12-4 | CASSAANEQFF